A selection of T cell receptor beta chains follows, all from one sample in a study of T cells after yellow fever vaccination. TCRdb re-called the 5' RACE reads through MiXCR, storing one row per CDR3 protein. The sample has roughly 250,000 distinct CDR3 sequences, around 13% seen once. Material: CD4+ T cells sorted from PBMCs, obtained 45 days after the yellow fever booster vaccination. The source of these receptors is a young man who received the YFV17D yellow fever vaccine. Both conserved end residues are part of each CDR3. The D gene is left open where the match is weak. Clone sizes are given selectively: once, few, many, or a class where the clone is expanded.

d_call j_call clone_size v_call cdr3_nt cdr3_aa
TRBD2 TRBJ2-7 few TRBV6-5 TGTGCCAGCAGTTACTCGCCTAGCGGGAGTAGATTATATAACGAGCAGTACTTC CASSYSPSGSRLYNEQYF
TRBD1 TRBJ2-6 - TRBV18 TGTGCCAGCTCACCGACCGCCGGGACAGGGGTATCTGGGGCCAACGTCCTGACTTTC CASSPTAGTGVSGANVLTF
TRBD2 TRBJ2-1 few TRBV3-1 TGTGCCAGCAGCCCGGGAGCGGGAATGCAGTTCTTC CASSPGAGMQFF
TRBD2 TRBJ2-3 many TRBV20-1 TGCAGTGCTACCCTAGCGGGAGGGCCAGGGGATACGCAGTATTTT CSATLAGGPGDTQYF
TRBD2 TRBJ2-3 - TRBV27 TGTGCCAGCAGCCCTGGGACTACCCGGCTATACAGCACAGATACGCAGTATTTT CASSPGTTRLYSTDTQYF
TRBD2 TRBJ2-3 few TRBV7-2 TGTGCCAGCAGCTTGGGACTAGCGGAGGGCATGGATACGCAGTATTTT CASSLGLAEGMDTQYF
TRBD1 TRBJ2-2 many TRBV7-9 TGTGCCAGCAGCCCGGGACAGGGTGACACCGGGGAGCTGTTTTTT CASSPGQGDTGELFF
TRBD1 TRBJ2-5 - TRBV10-3 TGTGCCATCAGTGACCCGACAGGGGGCCTGGAGACCCAGTACTTC CAISDPTGGLETQYF
TRBD2 TRBJ2-1 many TRBV20-1 TGCAGTGCCGAAGGCAGGGAGGGTTTCAATGAGCAGTTCTTC CSAEGREGFNEQFF
TRBD2 TRBJ2-5 few TRBV9 TGTGCCAGCAGCCTATCCGGTGGGGGGGACGGCGAGACCCAGTACTTC CASSLSGGGDGETQYF
TRBD2 TRBJ2-1 - TRBV4-3 TGCGCCAGCAGCGCGGGACTAACGATCTCCTACAATGAGCAGTTCTTC CASSAGLTISYNEQFF
- TRBJ2-3 - TRBV20-1 TGCAGTGCCCCCGGGGCGGGTATGCAGTATTTT CSAPGAGMQYF
- TRBJ2-6 - TRBV5-5 TGTGCCAGCAGCTTGGCGGACTCTGGGGCCAACGTCCTGACTTTC CASSLADSGANVLTF
TRBD1 TRBJ2-7 few TRBV18 TGTGCCAGCTCACCACAGGGGGCAGGAAGCTCCTACGAGCAGTACTTC CASSPQGAGSSYEQYF
- TRBJ2-2 - TRBV11-2 TGTGCCAGCAGCTTACCACCTTGGGTGCAGCGGAACACCGGGGAGCTGTTTTTT CASSLPPWVQRNTGELFF